The rows below give T cell receptor beta chains drawn from one sample of a study of Ad26.COV2.S vaccination and SARS-CoV-2 variants. The protocol was immunoSEQ multiplex PCR, while the TCRdb copy is restricted to in-frame clones and leaves out a portion. In the table there are fewer than 800,000 clones, about 90% of which are singletons. The sample was peripheral blood, taken in a trial of Ad26.COV2.S vaccine versus placebo. These receptor sequences come from a person aged 18 to 65 who received the Ad26.COV2.S COVID-19 vaccine or a placebo. CDR3s include the opening cysteine and the closing phenylalanine or tryptophan. A D gene is named only where the DNA matches it firmly. Clone size is shown for a subset of rows, as once, few, many or a class of expanded clone.

V: TRBV5-1; D: NA; J: TRBJ1-6; length: 13; size: NA; DNA: TGCGCCAGCAGCTTGGGGACCGCTCCTCCCCTCCACTTT; CDR3: CASSLGTAPPLHF
V: TRBV7-2; D: NA; J: TRBJ1-4; length: 14; size: NA; DNA: TGTGCCAGCAGCTTAGGACTACTTAATGAAAAACTGTTTTTT; CDR3: CASSLGLLNEKLFF
V: TRBV7-2; D: TRBD1; J: TRBJ1-2; length: 16; size: NA; DNA: TGTGCCAGCAGCATTGCCGGGACAGGGATCGGCTATGGCTACACCTTC; CDR3: CASSIAGTGIGYGYTF
V: TRBV7-2; D: NA; J: TRBJ2-7; length: 15; size: NA; DNA: TGTGCCAGCATCCAGGGTGACAGCCCCCATTACGAGCAGTACTTC; CDR3: CASIQGDSPHYEQYF
V: TRBV18; D: NA; J: TRBJ2-1; length: 14; size: NA; DNA: TGTGCCAGCTCACCAGGGGAAAGGGGCAATGAGCAGTTCTTC; CDR3: CASSPGERGNEQFF
V: TRBV29-1; D: NA; J: TRBJ2-4; length: 11; size: few; DNA: TGCAGCGTTTGGACCAAAAACATTCAGTACTTC; CDR3: CSVWTKNIQYF
V: TRBV9; D: NA; J: TRBJ1-6; length: 16; size: NA; DNA: TGTGCCAGCAGCAGGACAGAGAGCTCCTATAATTCACCCCTCCACTTT; CDR3: CASSRTESSYNSPLHF
V: TRBV7-9; D: TRBD1; J: TRBJ2-3; length: 15; size: NA; DNA: TGTGCCAGCAGCTTAGTAGTCAGGGGGCAAGATACGCAGTATTTT; CDR3: CASSLVVRGQDTQYF
V: TRBV14; D: NA; J: TRBJ2-2; length: 11; size: NA; DNA: TGTGCCAGCAGCCAAGAGGGGGAGCTGTTTTTT; CDR3: CASSQEGELFF
V: TRBV30; D: TRBD2; J: TRBJ2-5; length: 14; size: NA; DNA: TGTGCCTGGAGTCTTGCGGGAGGCCCGGGGACCCAGTACTTC; CDR3: CAWSLAGGPGTQYF
V: TRBV3-1/TRBV3-2; D: TRBD2; J: TRBJ2-5; length: 12; size: NA; DNA: TGTGCCAGCAGCCAAGGCGGGGGGGCCCAGTACTTC; CDR3: CASSQGGGAQYF
V: TRBV3-1/TRBV3-2; D: NA; J: TRBJ2-1; length: 14; size: NA; DNA: TGTGCCAGCAGCCAAGTGGGACCCCTTTATGAGCAGTTCTTC; CDR3: CASSQVGPLYEQFF
V: TRBV5-1; D: TRBD1; J: TRBJ1-1; length: 16; size: NA; DNA: TGCGCCAGCAGCTTGGCCATGGGACAGGGGGAGGGTGAAGCTTTCTTT; CDR3: CASSLAMGQGEGEAFF
V: TRBV29-1; D: TRBD2; J: TRBJ2-1; length: 14; size: NA; DNA: TGCAGCGTTAGGGGTTGGTCGGGGGGGAATGAGCAGTTCTTC; CDR3: CSVRGWSGGNEQFF
V: TRBV5-1; D: NA; J: TRBJ2-5; length: 15; size: NA; DNA: TGCGCCAGCAGCTTAGGGACTTTGTACCAAGAGACCCAGTACTTC; CDR3: CASSLGTLYQETQYF
V: TRBV13; D: NA; J: TRBJ2-5; length: 15; size: NA; DNA: TGTGCCAGCAGCCCTACTTGGGGGGCGAGGAAGACCCAGTACTTC; CDR3: CASSPTWGARKTQYF
V: TRBV30; D: NA; J: TRBJ1-3; length: 13; size: once; DNA: TGTGCCTGGACAGCAGGTTCAATAAACACCATATATTTT; CDR3: CAWTAGSINTIYF
V: TRBV5-8; D: TRBD1; J: TRBJ1-1; length: 11; size: NA; DNA: TGTGCCAGCAGCCGGACAGGGAAAGCTTTCTTT; CDR3: CASSRTGKAFF
V: TRBV20-1; D: NA; J: TRBJ2-3; length: 11; size: NA; DNA: TGCAGTGCTCCCCGCTCAGATACGCAGTATTTT; CDR3: CSAPRSDTQYF